The rows below give T cell receptor beta chains drawn from one sample of a study of cytotoxic CD8 clonotypes in ibrutinib-treated CLL. Generated by immunoSEQ multiplex PCR, the TCRdb table keeps only in-frame clones and is missing some. The sample lists 130,000 to 150,000 clones, around 90% seen once, with 9.5% to 14% in the top ten. The material was PBMCs, obtained after 12 months of ibrutinib treatment. Source of these receptors: a human donor with chronic lymphocytic leukemia. The CDR3 runs from the conserved cysteine through the conserved F or W.

v_call: TRBV27; j_call: TRBJ2-4; cdr3_aa: CASLVVSDLVKNIQYF
v_call: TRBV27; j_call: TRBJ1-5; cdr3_aa: CASSFDASQPFNQPQHF
v_call: TRBV28; j_call: TRBJ2-1; cdr3_aa: CATNTQGDEQFF
v_call: TRBV2; j_call: TRBJ2-7; cdr3_aa: CASSEGPSSYEQYF
v_call: TRBV28; j_call: TRBJ1-2; cdr3_aa: CASSMTGGVVYGYTF
v_call: TRBV19; j_call: TRBJ2-1; cdr3_aa: CASSNLRGPNEQFF
v_call: TRBV28; j_call: TRBJ1-2; cdr3_aa: CASSLDFYGYTF
v_call: TRBV27; j_call: TRBJ2-7; cdr3_aa: CASSLRGALGDEQYF
v_call: TRBV27; j_call: TRBJ1-2; cdr3_aa: CASSVTGSAYGYTF
v_call: TRBV5-1; j_call: TRBJ2-2; cdr3_aa: CASIMGGANTGELFF
v_call: TRBV7-2; j_call: TRBJ1-5; cdr3_aa: CASSLRGYSNQPQHF
v_call: TRBV27; j_call: TRBJ2-7; cdr3_aa: CASSLGTGYSSYEQYF
v_call: TRBV5-1; j_call: TRBJ2-2; cdr3_aa: CASSGLAGVGIGELFF
v_call: TRBV5-1; j_call: TRBJ1-2; cdr3_aa: CASSLAPSEGEGYTF
v_call: TRBV7-7; j_call: TRBJ2-2; cdr3_aa: CASSRTKLKNTGKLFF
v_call: TRBV7-2; j_call: TRBJ2-2; cdr3_aa: CASSFLTDRAGGELFF